The clone carrying this T cell receptor beta chain has more than one count but fewer than ten. This specimen comes from a study of T cells in Graves' hyperthyroidism and ophthalmopathy. Uncontrolled infection, other autoimmune disease, pregnancy or lactation led to exclusion. The diagnostic basis comprised clinical symptoms, serum thyroxine and TRAb, thyroid ultrasound and orbital computed tomography. Amplification targeted TCR beta CDR3 regions from RNA transcripts. A first-round RT-PCR of the TCR CDR3 used the HTBI primer set. TCRdb reprocessed the multiplex PCR reads with MiXCR, giving one entry per CDR3 protein. The repertoire holds fewer than 650,000 distinct CDR3 sequences, 12% to 15% seen once, with about 6.6% in the top ten. The germline V gene has CDR1 LNHDA and CDR2 SQIVND (reference sequence). With V trimmed by 7 bases and J by 1 base, 9 bases remained unmatched. The CDR3 has 15 residues.

Input material: blood. The chain combines TRBV19 with TRBJ2-7; TRBD2 agrees at 8 bases. The sequence was obtained from a woman aged 18-29 years with Graves' ophthalmopathy. The CDR3 reads CASTYRGGLSYEQYF. In nucleotides, the CDR3 is TGTGCCAGTACCTACCGGGGGGGCCTTTCCTACGAGCAGTACTTC.